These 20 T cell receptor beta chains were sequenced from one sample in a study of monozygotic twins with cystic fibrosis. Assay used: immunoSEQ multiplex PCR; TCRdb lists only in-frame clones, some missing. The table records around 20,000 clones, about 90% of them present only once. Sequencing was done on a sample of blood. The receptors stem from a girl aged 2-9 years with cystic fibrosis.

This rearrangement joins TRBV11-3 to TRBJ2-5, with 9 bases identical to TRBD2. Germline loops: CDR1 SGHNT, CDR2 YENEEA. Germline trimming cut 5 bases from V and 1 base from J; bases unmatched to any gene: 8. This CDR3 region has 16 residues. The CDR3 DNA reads TGTGCCAGCAGCCCCCCGGGAGCGGGGGGCCAAGAGACCCAGTACTTC. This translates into CASSPPGAGGQETQYF.

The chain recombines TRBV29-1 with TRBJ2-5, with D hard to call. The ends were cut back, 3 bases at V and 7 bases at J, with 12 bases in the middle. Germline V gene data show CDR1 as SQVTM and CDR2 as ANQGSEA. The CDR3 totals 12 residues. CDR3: CSVDRPRGTQYF. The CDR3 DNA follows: TGCAGCGTTGATAGGCCCCGTGGGACCCAGTACTTC.

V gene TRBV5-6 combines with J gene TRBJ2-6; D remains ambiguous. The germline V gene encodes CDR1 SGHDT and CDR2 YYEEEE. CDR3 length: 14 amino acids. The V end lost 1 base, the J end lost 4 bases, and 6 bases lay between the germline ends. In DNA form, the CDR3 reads TGTGCCAGCAGCTTGTTAACCGGGGCCAACGTCCTGACTTTC. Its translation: CASSLLTGANVLTF.

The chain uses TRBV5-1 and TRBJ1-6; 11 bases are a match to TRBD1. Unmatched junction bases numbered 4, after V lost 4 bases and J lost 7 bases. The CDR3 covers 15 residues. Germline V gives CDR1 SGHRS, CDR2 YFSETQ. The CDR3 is CASSPGTGGNSPLHF. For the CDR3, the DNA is TGCGCCAGCAGCCCCGGGACAGGGGGGAATTCACCCCTCCACTTT.

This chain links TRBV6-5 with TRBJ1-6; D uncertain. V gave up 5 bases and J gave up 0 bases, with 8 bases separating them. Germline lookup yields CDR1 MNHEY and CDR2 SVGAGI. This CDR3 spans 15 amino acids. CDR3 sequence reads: CASSRGSSYNSPLHF. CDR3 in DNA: TGTGCCAGCAGTAGAGGGAGCTCCTATAATTCACCCCTCCACTTT.

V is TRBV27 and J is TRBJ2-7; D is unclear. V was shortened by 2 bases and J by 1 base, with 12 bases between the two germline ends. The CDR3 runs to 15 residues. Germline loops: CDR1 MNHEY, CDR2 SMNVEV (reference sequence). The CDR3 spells CASSLHGGNSYEQYF. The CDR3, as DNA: TGTGCCAGCAGTTTACACGGCGGAAATTCCTACGAGCAGTACTTC.

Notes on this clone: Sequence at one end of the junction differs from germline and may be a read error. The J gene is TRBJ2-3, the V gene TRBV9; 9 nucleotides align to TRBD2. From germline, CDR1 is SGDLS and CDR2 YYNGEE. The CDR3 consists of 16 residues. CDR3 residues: CASSVAGERGRDTQYF. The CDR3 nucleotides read TGTGCCAGCAGTGTAGCGGGAGAGCGAGGTAGAGATACGCAGTATTTT.

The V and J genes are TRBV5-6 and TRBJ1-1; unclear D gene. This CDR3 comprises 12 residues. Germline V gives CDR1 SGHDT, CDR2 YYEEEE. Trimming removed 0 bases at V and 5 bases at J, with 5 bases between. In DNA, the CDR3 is TGTGCCAGCAGCTTGGGGCAGACTGAAGCTTTCTTT. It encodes CASSLGQTEAFF. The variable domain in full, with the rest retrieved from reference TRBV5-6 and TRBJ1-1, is DAGVTQSPTHLIKTRGQQVTLRCSPKSGHDTVSWYQQALGQGPQFIFQYYEEEERQRGNFPDRFSGHQFPNYSSELNVNALLLGDSALYLCASSLGQTEAFFGQGTRLTVV.

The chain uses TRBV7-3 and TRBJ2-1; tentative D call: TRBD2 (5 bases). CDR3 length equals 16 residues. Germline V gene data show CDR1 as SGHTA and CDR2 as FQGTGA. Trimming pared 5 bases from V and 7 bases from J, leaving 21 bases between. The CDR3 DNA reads TGTGCCAGCAGCAACCCATCAGCGGACCCCCTAAATGAGCAGTTCTTC. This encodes CASSNPSADPLNEQFF. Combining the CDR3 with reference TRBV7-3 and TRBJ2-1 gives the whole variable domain GAGVSQTPSNKVTEKGKYVELRCDPISGHTALYWYRQSLGQGPEFLIYFQGTGAADDSGLPNDRFFAVRPEGSVSTLKIQRTERGDSAVYLCASSNPSADPLNEQFFGPGTRLTVL.

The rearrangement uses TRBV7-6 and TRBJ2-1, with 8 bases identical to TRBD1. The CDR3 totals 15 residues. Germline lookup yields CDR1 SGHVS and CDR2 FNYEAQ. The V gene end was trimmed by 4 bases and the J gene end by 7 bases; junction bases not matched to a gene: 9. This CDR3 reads CASSSVMTGANEQFF. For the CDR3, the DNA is TGTGCCAGCAGCTCTGTGATGACAGGGGCGAATGAGCAGTTCTTC. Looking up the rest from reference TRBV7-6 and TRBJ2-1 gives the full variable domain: GAGVSQSPRYKVTKRGQDVALRCDPISGHVSLYWYRQALGQGPEFLTYFNYEAQQDKSGLPNDRFSAERPEGSISTLTIQRTEQRDSAMYRCASSSVMTGANEQFFGPGTRLTVL.

CDR3 bases: TGCGCCAGCAGCCAAGATAGGGGAGGGAGGGTGAAGCAGTACTTC. It is translated as CASSQDRGGRVKQYF. The chain employs TRBV4-1 and TRBJ2-7, with 7 bases matching TRBD2. V trimming: 0 bases; J trimming: 8 bases; junction bases outside the gene matches: 10. The CDR3 is 15 residues long. CDR1 is MGHRA and CDR2 is YSYEKL in the germline V gene.

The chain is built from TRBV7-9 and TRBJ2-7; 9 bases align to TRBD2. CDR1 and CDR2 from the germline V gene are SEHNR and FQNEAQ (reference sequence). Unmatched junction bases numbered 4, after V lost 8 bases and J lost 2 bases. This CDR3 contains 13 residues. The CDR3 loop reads CASGASGTYEQYF. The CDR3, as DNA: TGTGCCAGCGGGGCTAGCGGGACCTACGAGCAGTACTTC.

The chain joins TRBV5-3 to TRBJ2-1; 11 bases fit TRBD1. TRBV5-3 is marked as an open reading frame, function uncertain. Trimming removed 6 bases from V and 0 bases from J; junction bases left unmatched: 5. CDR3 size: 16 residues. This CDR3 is CARTGQGARSYNEQFF. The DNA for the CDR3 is TGTGCCAGAACCGGACAGGGGGCCCGCTCCTACAATGAGCAGTTCTTC.

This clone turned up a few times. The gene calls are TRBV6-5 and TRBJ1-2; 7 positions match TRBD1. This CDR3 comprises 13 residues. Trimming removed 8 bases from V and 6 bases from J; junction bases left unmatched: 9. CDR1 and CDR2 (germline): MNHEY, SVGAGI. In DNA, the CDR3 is TGTGCCAGCGAGCGGGCAGGGGGTCATGGCTACACCTTC. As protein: CASERAGGHGYTF.

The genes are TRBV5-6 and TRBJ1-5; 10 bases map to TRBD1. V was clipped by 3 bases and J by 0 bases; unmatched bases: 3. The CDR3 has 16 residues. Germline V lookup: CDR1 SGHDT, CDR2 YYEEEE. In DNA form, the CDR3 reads TGTGCCAGCAGCTATGGGACAGGGGATAGCAATCAGCCCCAGCATTTT. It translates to CASSYGTGDSNQPQHF.

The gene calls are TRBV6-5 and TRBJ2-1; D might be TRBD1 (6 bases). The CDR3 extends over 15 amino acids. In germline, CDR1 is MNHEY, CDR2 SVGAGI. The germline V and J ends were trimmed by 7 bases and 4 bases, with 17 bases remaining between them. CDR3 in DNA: TGTGCCAGCACCAACAGGGCAATCGGGTACAATGAGCAGTTCTTC. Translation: CASTNRAIGYNEQFF.

The CDR3 loop is CASSKDRALSNQPQHF. The CDR3 DNA is TGTGCCAGCAGCAAAGACAGGGCACTTAGCAATCAGCCCCAGCATTTT. The rearrangement uses TRBV5-6 and TRBJ1-5; TRBD1 matches 7 bases. Germline lookup yields CDR1 SGHDT and CDR2 YYEEEE. V lost 4 bases and J lost 0; bases outside the gene matches: 7. This CDR3 is 16 amino acids long. Combining the CDR3 with reference TRBV5-6 and TRBJ1-5 gives the whole variable domain DAGVTQSPTHLIKTRGQQVTLRCSPKSGHDTVSWYQQALGQGPQFIFQYYEEEERQRGNFPDRFSGHQFPNYSSELNVNALLLGDSALYLCASSKDRALSNQPQHFGDGTRLSIL.

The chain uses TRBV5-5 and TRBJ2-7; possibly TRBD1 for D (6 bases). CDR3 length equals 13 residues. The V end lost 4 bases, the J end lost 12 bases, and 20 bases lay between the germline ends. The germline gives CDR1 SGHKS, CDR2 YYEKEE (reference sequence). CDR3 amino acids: CASSPPTTGYAYF. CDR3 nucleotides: TGTGCCAGCAGCCCCCCCACAACAGGGTACGCGTACTTC.

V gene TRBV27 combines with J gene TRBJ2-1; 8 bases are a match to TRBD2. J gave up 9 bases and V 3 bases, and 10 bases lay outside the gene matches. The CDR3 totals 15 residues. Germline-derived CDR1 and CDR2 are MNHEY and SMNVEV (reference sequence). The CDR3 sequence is CASSFDGRASTEQFF. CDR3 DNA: TGTGCCAGCAGTTTCGACGGGAGGGCCTCGACTGAGCAGTTCTTC.

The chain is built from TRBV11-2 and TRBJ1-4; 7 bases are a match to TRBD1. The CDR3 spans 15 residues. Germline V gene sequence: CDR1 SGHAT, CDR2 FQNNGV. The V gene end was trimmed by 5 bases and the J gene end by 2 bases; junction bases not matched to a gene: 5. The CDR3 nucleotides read TGTGCCAGCAGCCCTTTACAGGGGACTAATGAAAAACTGTTTTTT. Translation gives CASSPLQGTNEKLFF. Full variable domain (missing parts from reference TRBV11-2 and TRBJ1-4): EAGVAQSPRYKIIEKRQSVAFWCNPISGHATLYWYQQILGQGPKLLIQFQNNGVVDDSQLPKDRFSAERLKGVDSTLKIQPAKLEDSAVYLCASSPLQGTNEKLFFGSGTQLSVL.